Shown below are 21 T cell receptor beta chains from a single sample sequenced in a study of T cells in Graves' hyperthyroidism and ophthalmopathy. Using RNA transcripts as the source, TCR beta CDR3 regions were amplified. The HTBI primer set was used in a first-round RT-PCR of the TCR CDR3. TCRdb independently ran MiXCR on the multiplex PCR reads; one entry per CDR3 protein. Of hundreds of thousands of distinct CDR3 sequences in the sample, roughly 15% are singletons; the top ten hold 13%. Sequencing was carried out using blood. The receptors come from a man between 18 and 35 years old with Graves' ophthalmopathy.

This clonotype was detected a few times. The J gene is TRBJ2-7, the V gene TRBV19, with 7 bases aligning to TRBD1. Unmatched junction bases numbered 4, after V lost 5 bases and J lost 3 bases. This CDR3 has 13 amino acids. Germline CDR1 is LNHDA and CDR2 is SQIVND (reference sequence). CDR3 nucleotide sequence: TGTGCCAGTAGTTCGGGACAGAACTACGAGCAGTACTTC. Its translation: CASSSGQNYEQYF.

This clonotype was counted only a few times. This rearrangement joins TRBV6-2 or TRBV6-3 to TRBJ2-7, with 9 bases identical to TRBD1. CDR1 MNHEY and CDR2 SVGEGT come from the germline V gene. The V and J ends lost 6 bases and 6 bases, in that order; junction bases with no gene match: 9. The CDR3 has 14 amino acids. CDR3 sequence reads: CASSSGDRAGEQYF. In DNA form, the CDR3 reads TGTGCCAGCAGCTCCGGGGACAGGGCCGGCGAGCAGTACTTC.

This clonotype was recorded a few times. The genes are TRBV5-1 and TRBJ2-1, with 8 bases that match TRBD2. The CDR3 loop spans 15 amino acids. The V and J ends lost 2 bases and 7 bases, in that order; junction bases with no gene match: 8. Germline assignment: CDR1 SGHRS and CDR2 YFSETQ. CDR3 sequence: CASSLGREVRNEQFF. The CDR3, as DNA: TGCGCCAGCAGCTTAGGGCGGGAGGTAAGAAATGAGCAGTTCTTC.

This rearrangement joins TRBV20-1 to TRBJ2-2; 7 nucleotides align to TRBD1. Looked up from germline, CDR1 is DFQATT and CDR2 is SNEGSKA (reference sequence). V shed 0 bases and J 6 bases; nucleotides not matched to a gene: 4. This CDR3 contains 14 residues. The DNA for the CDR3 is TGCAGTGCTAGAGATGGGCAGGGGGCCGGGGAGCTGTTTTTT. It yields the protein CSARDGQGAGELFF.

There are many counts of this clonotype. This rearrangement joins TRBV7-9 to TRBJ2-7, with 8 bases identical to TRBD1. Per the germline V gene, CDR1 is SEHNR and CDR2 is FQNEAQ (reference sequence). The CDR3 is made up of 14 amino acids. Unmatched junction bases numbered 7, after V lost 2 bases and J lost 7 bases. In DNA, the CDR3 is TGTGCCAGCAGCTTACGGGACAGGCCGATAGAGCAGTACTTC. Translation gives CASSLRDRPIEQYF.

In its sample, this clonotype was seen many times. This rearrangement joins TRBV18 to TRBJ2-7, with D uncertain. This CDR3 contains 12 residues. CDR1 and CDR2 (germline): KGHSH, LQKENI. Trimming stripped 2 bases from V and 6 bases from J, with 8 bases between. The DNA for the CDR3 is TGTGCCAGCTCACCATCCGGGTCCGAGCAGTACTTC. Amino acids: CASSPSGSEQYF.

This clonotype was counted at least ten times. The rearrangement uses TRBV7-6 and TRBJ1-6; no definite D call. V was pared by 1 base and J by 13 bases, with 11 bases between. The CDR3 extends over 13 amino acids. The germline V gene encodes CDR1 SGHVS and CDR2 FNYEAQ. CDR3 nucleotides: TGTGCCAGCAGCTTAGGGGAGGAATGGCCCCTCCACTTT. Protein sequence: CASSLGEEWPLHF.

The V call is TRBV11-2, the J call TRBJ2-5; D remains ambiguous. Germline V gene sequence: CDR1 SGHAT, CDR2 FQNNGV. This CDR3 spans 13 amino acids. V lost 3 bases and J 5 bases, leaving 10 bases between the germline ends. CDR3 sequence: CASSFKGLETQYF. The CDR3 DNA follows: TGTGCCAGCAGCTTCAAGGGCCTGGAGACCCAGTACTTC.

This clonotype was picked up a small number of times. The J gene is TRBJ2-1, the V gene TRBV24-1, with 11 bases lining up with TRBD1. The length of the CDR3 is 17 residues. Germline V lookup: CDR1 KGHDR, CDR2 SFDVKD. After removal of 5 bases from V and 3 bases from J, the junction contained 8 bases not matched to a gene. DNA of the CDR3: TGTGCCACCAGTGGTTCTTTCGGGACAGGGGGCTACAATGAGCAGTTCTTC. Protein sequence: CATSGSFGTGGYNEQFF.

The V call is TRBV19, the J call TRBJ1-5, with no clear D. The V end was cut by 7 bases, the J end by 8 bases, with 12 bases between. This CDR3 region has 12 residues. Germline loops: CDR1 LNHDA, CDR2 SQIVND (reference sequence). DNA of the CDR3: TGTGCCAGTACTTCCCCTCCCAAGCCCCAGCATTTT. It codes for CASTSPPKPQHF.

This clonotype was observed a few times. V usage is TRBV25-1 and J usage is TRBJ2-7; tentatively, D is TRBD1 or TRBD2 (5 bases each). V was pared by 6 bases and J by 0 bases, with 18 bases between. The CDR3 spans 16 residues. Germline assignment: CDR1 MGHDK and CDR2 SYGVNS. CDR3 sequence reads: CASRGPGPSLSYEQYF. The CDR3 coding sequence is TGTGCCAGCAGGGGCCCGGGACCCAGTCTCTCCTACGAGCAGTACTTC.

This clonotype has at least ten counts. This sequence joins TRBV15 and TRBJ2-5; no definite D call. CDR3 size: 14 residues. Germline CDR1 reads LNHNV; CDR2 reads YYDKDF (reference sequence). Trimming left V 0 bases short and J 0 bases short, with 5 bases between. The CDR3 nucleotides read TGTGCCACCAGCAGAGAAGTGAACCAAGAGACCCAGTACTTC. Translating gives CATSREVNQETQYF.

As for this clonotype: Being one base from a much bigger clone, this may be a read error. J is TRBJ2-4 and V is TRBV12-3 or TRBV12-4; 13 bases line up with TRBD2. This CDR3 is 16 amino acids long. After removal of 5 bases from V and 9 bases from J, the junction contained 10 bases not matched to a gene. The CDR3 DNA reads TGTGCCAGCAGTGTTTGGACTAGCGGGAGCAAGGGCATTCAGTACTTC. As protein: CASSVWTSGSKGIQYF.

V usage is TRBV6-5 and J usage is TRBJ2-1; unclear D gene. Trimming left V 6 bases short and J 10 bases short, with 7 bases between. This CDR3 is 10 amino acids long. The germline CDR1 and CDR2 sequences are MNHEY and SVGAGI. CDR3 region: CASRFYEQFF. The CDR3 coding sequence is TGTGCCAGCAGGTTCTACGAGCAGTTCTTC.

This clonotype is a singleton in its sample. This chain connects TRBV7-9 to TRBJ2-2; D ambiguous. The CDR3 consists of 15 residues. Trimming removed 1 base from V and 0 bases from J, with 6 bases in between. From germline, CDR1 is SEHNR and CDR2 FQNEAQ (reference sequence). This chain's CDR3 is CASSLVATNTGELFF. CDR3 DNA sequence: TGTGCCAGCAGCTTAGTTGCGACGAACACCGGGGAGCTGTTTTTT.

Many counts were recorded for this clonotype. The V and J genes are TRBV27 and TRBJ1-6, with D tentatively TRBD1 (5 bases). Germline V gene lookup returns CDR1 MNHEY and CDR2 SMNVEV (reference sequence). The V end lost 1 base, the J end lost 0 bases, and 7 bases lay between the germline ends. The CDR3 loop spans 16 amino acids. CDR3 DNA sequence: TGTGCCAGCAGTTTATGGGGGAGCTCCTATAATTCACCCCTCCACTTT. Protein product: CASSLWGSSYNSPLHF.

This clonotype was seen at least ten times. The J gene is TRBJ2-5, the V gene TRBV18; D remains unclear. This CDR3 has 12 amino acids. Per germline, CDR1 KGHSH and CDR2 LQKENI. V was pared by 2 bases and J by 5 bases, with 6 bases between. CDR3 residues: CASSPDGETQYF. CDR3 DNA: TGTGCCAGCTCACCAGATGGCGAGACCCAGTACTTC.

For this clonotype: Germline is not matched at one junction end, which may reflect a read error. This sequence joins TRBV7-3 and TRBJ1-2, with 7 bases that match TRBD1. This CDR3 is built from 16 residues. CDR1 and CDR2 (germline): SGHTA, FQGTGA. The CDR3 reads CASSSAGDSRRYGCTF. In DNA form, the CDR3 reads TGTGCCAGCAGCTCAGCCGGGGACAGTCGACGCTATGGCTGCACCTTC.

This clonotype was counted between two and nine times. The chain has TRBV24-1 and TRBJ2-7, with unresolved D. The CDR3 has 13 amino acids. Deletions cut 1 base from V and 5 bases from J, with 8 bases between. The germline CDR1 and CDR2 sequences are KGHDR and SFDVKD. The CDR3 DNA reads as TGTGCCACCAGTGATTTCCGGAGCCACGAGCAGTACTTC. The encoded protein is CATSDFRSHEQYF.

V and J are TRBV20-1 and TRBJ2-1; the match to TRBD2 covers 10 bases. The CDR3 runs 15 residues. Germline lookup yields CDR1 DFQATT and CDR2 SNEGSKA (reference sequence). V shed 2 bases and J 4 bases; nucleotides not matched to a gene: 5. This CDR3 is CSARMASGSYNEQFF. CDR3 DNA: TGCAGTGCTAGAATGGCTAGCGGGAGTTACAATGAGCAGTTCTTC.

The chain employs TRBV5-4 and TRBJ2-3; either TRBD1 or TRBD2 may supply D (5 bases each). The CDR3 runs to 14 residues. V was trimmed by 0 bases and J by 1 base, leaving 6 bases between them. Germline assignment: CDR1 SGHNT and CDR2 YYREEE (reference sequence). The DNA of the CDR3 is TGTGCCAGCAGCTTGGGGGACGGCACAGATACGCAGTATTTT. Protein product: CASSLGDGTDTQYF.